Following are 27 T cell receptor beta chains from one sample sequenced in a study of cytomegalovirus exposure and HLA in healthy donors (dated by TCRdb to about 2017). Libraries were constructed by the immunoSEQ multiplex PCR assay. For the multiplex PCR, a mixture combining 60 forward primers for TCR Vbeta segments and 13 reverse primers for TCR Jbeta segments was used. Held by TCRdb, this immuneACCESS table contains in-frame sequences only and omits some clones. Under half of the omission traces to an unresolved V gene where checked; the cause of the rest is unknown. Here the sample has under 200,000 clones; about 72% occur a single time. The top ten constitute 1.3% to 1.5% of the sample. Source material: PBMCs. The receptors originated from a man in his sixties in good health and CMV-seronegative.

This clone was picked up a small number of times. CDR3 sequence (DNA): TGTGCCAGCAGCTTGGGACAGGGAACGGGAGAGCAGTACTTC. It specifies CASSLGQGTGEQYF. This rearrangement joins TRBV5-8 to TRBJ2-7, with 7 bases fitting TRBD1. Germline-derived CDR1 and CDR2 are SGHTS and YDEGEE. Trimming took 0 bases from V and 7 from J; bases not matched to a gene: 7. This CDR3 spans 14 amino acids.

Points on this clone: The same CDR3 arises from other DNA sequences in this sample as well. The chain carries TRBV5-1 and TRBJ2-5; 9 nucleotides line up with TRBD1. Germline lookup yields CDR1 SGHRS and CDR2 YFSETQ. The V segment lost 4 bases and the J segment 2 bases; nucleotides outside the gene matches: 9. The CDR3 is 16 amino acids. The CDR3 protein is CASSPQQGALQETQYF. DNA for the CDR3: TGCGCCAGCAGCCCGCAACAGGGGGCCCTTCAAGAGACCCAGTACTTC.

This chain uses TRBV5-6 with TRBJ1-3; the D gene is possibly TRBD1 (5 bases). The CDR3 consists of 14 residues. V lost 3 bases and J 2 bases, leaving 9 bases between the germline ends. CDR1 is SGHDT, CDR2 YYEEEE, per germline. CDR3 sequence: CASSSQGAGNTIYF. CDR3 in DNA: TGTGCCAGCAGCTCCCAGGGTGCTGGAAACACCATATATTTT.

In regard to this clone: Other nucleotide sequences in the sample specify the same CDR3. The gene calls are TRBV10-1 and TRBJ2-7; tentative D call: TRBD1 (6 bases). The germline V gene encodes CDR1 WNHNN and CDR2 SYGVQD (reference sequence). CDR3 length: 15 residues. V was pared by 0 bases and J by 3 bases, with 12 bases between. CDR3 coding DNA: TGCGCCAGCAGTGAGTCGATACAGGGCCGCTACGAGCAGTACTTC. As protein: CASSESIQGRYEQYF.

This sequence joins TRBV2 and TRBJ2-1; TRBD1 might be the D (5 bases). Germline CDR1 reads SNHLY; CDR2 reads FYNNEI. This CDR3 comprises 14 residues. Trimming removed 6 bases from V and 4 bases from J, with 13 bases in between. The CDR3 sequence: CASRRSTGYNEQFF. DNA for the CDR3: TGTGCCAGCAGAAGGAGCACAGGATACAATGAGCAGTTCTTC.

The chain has TRBV5-1 and TRBJ1-2; the match to TRBD1 covers 8 bases. Losses at the gene ends were 5 bases for V and 2 bases for J; bases not matched to a gene: 5. In germline, CDR1 is SGHRS, CDR2 YFSETQ. The CDR3 has 14 amino acids. CDR3 sequence reads: CASRLTGANYGYTF. The CDR3 region has the DNA TGCGCCAGCAGGTTGACAGGGGCCAACTATGGCTACACCTTC.

As regards this clone: One junction end does not reproduce the germline sequence, and a read error may be involved. The chain employs TRBV9 and TRBJ2-5; no reliable D call. CDR3 length: 17 residues. Per germline, CDR1 SGDLS and CDR2 YYNGEE. CDR3 sequence reads: CASSASQVFAVEEAQYF. The DNA of the CDR3 is TGTGCCAGCAGCGCGTCCCAAGTCTTCGCGGTCGAAGAGGCCCAGTACTTC. The whole variable domain, remainder taken from reference TRBV9 and TRBJ2-5, is DSGVTQTPKHLITATGQRVTLRCSPRSGDLSVYWYQQSLDQGLQFLIQYYNGEERAKGNILERFSAQQFPDLHSELNLSSLELGDSALYFCASSASQVFAVEEAQYFGPGTRLLVL.

This rearrangement joins TRBV6-6 to TRBJ1-6; no firm D call. This CDR3 spans 13 amino acids. Trimming left V 0 bases short and J 8 bases short, with 5 bases between. Germline lookup yields CDR1 MNHNY and CDR2 SVGAGI (reference sequence). DNA of the CDR3: TGTGCCAGCAGTTACTCTCTAGATTCACCCCTCCACTTT. Its protein product is CASSYSLDSPLHF.

The chain has TRBV11-2 and TRBJ2-7; 8 nucleotides line up with TRBD2. This CDR3 spans 15 amino acids. After removal of 1 base from V and 3 bases from J, the junction contained 5 bases not matched to a gene. The germline V gene has CDR1 SGHAT and CDR2 FQNNGV. The CDR3 DNA is TGTGCCAGCAGCTTAGCCGGGACTAGGAGCTACGAGCAGTACTTC. Protein sequence: CASSLAGTRSYEQYF.

This clone was observed once. This rearrangement joins TRBV7-7 to TRBJ2-1; 7 nucleotides match TRBD1. Germline lookup yields CDR1 SSHAT and CDR2 FNYEAQ (reference sequence). After removal of 2 bases from V and 2 bases from J, the junction contained 3 bases not matched to a gene. The CDR3 consists of 15 residues. This chain's CDR3 is CASSLSQGTYNEQFF. The CDR3 DNA is TGTGCCAGCAGCTTATCACAGGGGACCTACAATGAGCAGTTCTTC. Variable domain in full (rest from reference TRBV7-7 and TRBJ2-1): GAGVSQSPRYKVTKRGQDVTLRCDPISSHATLYWYQQALGQGPEFLTYFNYEAQPDKSGLPSDRFSAERPEGSISTLTIQRTEQRDSAMYRCASSLSQGTYNEQFFGPGTRLTVL.

The genes are TRBV19 and TRBJ1-1, with D possibly matching TRBD1 (6 bases). V was pared by 8 bases and J by 10 bases, with 38 bases between. The CDR3 totals 19 residues. Germline lookup yields CDR1 LNHDA and CDR2 SQIVND (reference sequence). CDR3 in DNA: TGTGCCAGTCGCGGACAGAGGAATCGTAATGGTCGGCGTAATGGTCCAGCTTTCTTT. It encodes CASRGQRNRNGRRNGPAFF.

The chain couples TRBV2 to TRBJ2-6; a weak D match, TRBD1 (6 bases). Germline loops: CDR1 SNHLY, CDR2 FYNNEI. This CDR3 region has 14 residues. V was trimmed by 6 bases and J by 1 base, leaving 7 bases between them. The CDR3, as DNA: TGTGCCAGCAGCAGGGGATCTGGGGCCAACGTCCTGACTTTC. This codes for CASSRGSGANVLTF. The variable domain in full, completed from reference TRBV2 and TRBJ2-6, reads EPEVTQTPSHQVTQMGQEVILRCVPISNHLYFYWYRQILGQKVEFLVSFYNNEISEKSEIFDDQFSVERPDGSNFTLKIRSTKLEDSAMYFCASSRGSGANVLTFGAGSRLTVL.

This rearrangement joins TRBV11-1 to TRBJ2-3, with a weak D call TRBD1 (6 bases). This CDR3 has 15 amino acids. V was cut by 4 bases and J by 0 bases, with 11 bases left in between. The V gene's germline CDR1 is SGHAT and CDR2 FQDESV (reference sequence). This CDR3 reads CASSSGQLSTDTQYF. Here the CDR3 DNA reads TGTGCCAGCAGCTCTGGACAGCTGAGCACAGATACGCAGTATTTT.

This chain joins TRBV5-1 and TRBJ2-2; TRBD1 matches at 7 bases. In germline, CDR1 is SGHRS, CDR2 YFSETQ. V lost 0 bases to trimming and J lost 4 bases; unmatched junction nucleotides: 3. The CDR3 has 15 residues. The CDR3 reads CASSLERGPTGELFF. In DNA form, the CDR3 reads TGCGCCAGCAGCTTGGAAAGGGGGCCCACCGGGGAGCTGTTTTTT.

The chain uses TRBV7-6 and TRBJ1-2, with 7 bases identical to TRBD1. J lost 2 bases, V lost 5 bases, and 5 bases had no gene match. From germline, CDR1 is SGHVS and CDR2 FNYEAQ. The CDR3 is 14 residues long. CDR3 DNA: TGTGCCAGCAGCCCCTCGACAGGGAACTATGGCTACACCTTC. Its translation: CASSPSTGNYGYTF. The full variable domain, completed using reference TRBV7-6 and TRBJ1-2, is GAGVSQSPRYKVTKRGQDVALRCDPISGHVSLYWYRQALGQGPEFLTYFNYEAQQDKSGLPNDRFSAERPEGSISTLTIQRTEQRDSAMYRCASSPSTGNYGYTFGSGTRLTVV.

The J gene is TRBJ2-7, the V gene TRBV13; D is unresolved. Looked up from germline, CDR1 is PRHDT and CDR2 is FYEKMQ (reference sequence). Trimming pared 0 bases from V and 0 bases from J, leaving 3 bases between. The CDR3 covers 13 residues. The CDR3 bases are TGTGCCAGCAGCTTAGGGAGCTCCTACGAGCAGTACTTC. Protein sequence: CASSLGSSYEQYF.

The CDR3 nucleotides are TGCGCCAGCAGCCAAGCAGAAGAGACCCAGTACTTC. Protein: CASSQAEETQYF. The J gene is TRBJ2-5, the V gene TRBV4-1; D gene unclear. The CDR3 totals 12 residues. The V gene lost 1 base and the J gene lost 3 bases, with 3 bases spanning the gap. Germline-derived CDR1 and CDR2 are MGHRA and YSYEKL.

J is TRBJ2-7 and V is TRBV28; D unclear. Trimming removed 7 bases at V and 0 bases at J, with 13 bases between. Germline V lookup: CDR1 MDHEN, CDR2 SYDVKM. The CDR3 extends over 14 amino acids. The CDR3, as DNA: TGTGCCAGCATCAAGTGGGCATTCTCCTACGAGCAGTACTTC. Translated: CASIKWAFSYEQYF.

This rearrangement joins TRBV9 to TRBJ1-1; 9 bases map to TRBD1. The CDR3 has 16 amino acids. V lost 5 bases, J lost 3 bases, and 11 bases stayed unmatched. CDR1 is SGDLS and CDR2 is YYNGEE in the germline V gene. The CDR3 DNA reads as TGTGCCAGCAGGACCACCGAGACAGGGGGGCACACTGAAGCTTTCTTT. It yields the protein CASRTTETGGHTEAFF.

Points on this clone: At the DNA level, this CDR3 is encoded by other sequences in the same sample as well. The chain links TRBV7-2 to TRBJ2-5; 7 bases map to TRBD2. The V gene's germline CDR1 is SGHTA and CDR2 FQGNSA. The CDR3 contains 15 residues. The V gene end was trimmed by 3 bases and the J gene end by 2 bases; junction bases not matched to a gene: 6. This CDR3 is CASSLGGGLQETQYF. The CDR3 DNA is TGTGCCAGCAGCTTGGGGGGGGGTCTACAAGAGACCCAGTACTTC.

This chain joins TRBV28 and TRBJ2-7; 7 bases line up with TRBD2. The CDR3 runs to 18 residues. J was trimmed by 4 bases and V by 3 bases; bases with no gene match: 18. The germline CDR1 and CDR2 sequences are MDHEN and SYDVKM. The CDR3 reads CASSLEPRWGGSVYEQYF. CDR3 bases: TGTGCCAGCAGTTTGGAGCCGCGATGGGGCGGGAGTGTTTACGAGCAGTACTTC.

This sequence joins TRBV7-3 and TRBJ2-3, with TRBD2 matching over 9 bases. J lost 1 base, V lost 2 bases, and 4 bases had no gene match. CDR1 is SGHTA and CDR2 is FQGTGA in the germline V gene. CDR3 length: 16 amino acids. The CDR3 bases are TGTGCCAGCAGCTTAGGGGCTAGCGGGGGCACAGATACGCAGTATTTT. It encodes CASSLGASGGTDTQYF.

The chain is built from TRBV9 and TRBJ2-2; 7 nucleotides agree with TRBD1. The CDR3 length is 15 residues. V trimming: 0 bases; J trimming: 7 bases; junction bases outside the gene matches: 6. Germline lookup yields CDR1 SGDLS and CDR2 YYNGEE. CDR3 bases: TGTGCCAGCAGCGTAGGGACAGGTGTCGGCGGGGAGCTGTTTTTT. Translated: CASSVGTGVGGELFF.

The chain couples TRBV19 to TRBJ1-2; D not resolved. V was cut by 5 bases and J by 4 bases, with 8 bases left in between. The CDR3 has 12 residues. The germline CDR1 and CDR2 sequences are LNHDA and SQIVND (reference sequence). Written as DNA, the CDR3 is TGTGCCAGTAGTTCTCAGGCCTATGGCTACACCTTC. Protein sequence: CASSSQAYGYTF.

This chain connects TRBV9 to TRBJ2-3; D perhaps matches TRBD2 (5 bases). The germline V gene encodes CDR1 SGDLS and CDR2 YYNGEE. CDR3 size: 16 residues. Trimming pared 3 bases from V and 0 bases from J, leaving 14 bases between. Here the CDR3 DNA reads TGTGCCAGCAGCGCAAGCGGAGGCACTAGCACAGATACGCAGTATTTT. It is translated as CASSASGGTSTDTQYF.

The chain links TRBV5-5 to TRBJ2-1, with 9 positions matching TRBD2. Per the germline V gene, CDR1 is SGHKS and CDR2 is YYEKEE (reference sequence). This CDR3 contains 17 residues. Losses at the gene ends were 6 bases for V and 3 bases for J; bases not matched to a gene: 13. The CDR3 region has the DNA TGTGCCAGCAACATCCCGGAGGGCGGGGGGGGCTACAATGAGCAGTTCTTC. This codes for CASNIPEGGGGYNEQFF.

The chain recombines TRBV4-2 with TRBJ2-6; D gene uncertain. CDR1 is LGHNA, CDR2 YNFKEQ, per germline. The CDR3 has 15 amino acids. V dropped 1 base and J dropped 0 bases, with 4 bases sitting between them. The chain's CDR3 is CASSQANSGANVLTF. The CDR3 DNA sequence: TGTGCCAGCAGCCAAGCAAACTCTGGGGCCAACGTCCTGACTTTC.